This TCR beta chain was sequenced during a study of blood T cell repertoires in COVID-19. This clone was seen just once. This table comes from immunoSEQ multiplex PCR, and its TCRdb copy is limited to in-frame clones, with some not included. This sample has approximately 180,000 clones; approximately 80% occur once, and the top ten carry 5.5% to 8%. The V gene's germline CDR1 is MNHNY and CDR2 SVGAGI (reference sequence). Trimming stripped 5 bases from V and 4 bases from J, with 12 bases between. The CDR3 totals 15 residues. Seattle enrolled patients during active infection and tracked them longitudinally.

This TCR was recovered from a woman aged 40 to 50 with COVID-19, enrolled during active disease. Sequencing was carried out using peripheral blood. V usage is TRBV6-6 and J usage is TRBJ1-6; no clear D gene. The CDR3 bases are TGTGCCAGCAGTCCCAGCGGGCTGTATAATTCACCCCTCCACTTT. This gives the protein CASSPSGLYNSPLHF.